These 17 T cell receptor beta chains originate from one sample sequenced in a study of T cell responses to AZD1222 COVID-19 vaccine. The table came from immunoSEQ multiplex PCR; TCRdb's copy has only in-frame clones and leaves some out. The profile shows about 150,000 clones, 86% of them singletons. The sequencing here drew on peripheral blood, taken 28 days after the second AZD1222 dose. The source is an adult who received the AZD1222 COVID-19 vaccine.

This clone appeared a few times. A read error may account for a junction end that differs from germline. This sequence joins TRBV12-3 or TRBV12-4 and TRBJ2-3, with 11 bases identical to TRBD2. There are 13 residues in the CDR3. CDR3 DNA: TGTGCCAGCAGTAACGGACTAGCGGGTACGGAGTATTTT. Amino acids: CASSNGLAGTEYF.

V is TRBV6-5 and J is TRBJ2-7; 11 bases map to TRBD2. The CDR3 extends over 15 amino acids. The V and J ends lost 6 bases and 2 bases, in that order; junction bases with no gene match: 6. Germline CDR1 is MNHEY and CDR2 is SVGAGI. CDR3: CASSRTSGGTYEQYF. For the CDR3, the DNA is TGTGCCAGCAGCCGCACTAGCGGGGGAACCTACGAGCAGTACTTC.

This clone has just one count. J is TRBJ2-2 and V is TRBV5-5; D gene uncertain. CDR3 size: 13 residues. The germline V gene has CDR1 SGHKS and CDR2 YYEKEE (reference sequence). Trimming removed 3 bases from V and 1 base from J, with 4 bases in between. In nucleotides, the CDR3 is TGTGCCAGCAGCTGGATGAACACCGGGGAGCTGTTTTTT. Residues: CASSWMNTGELFF.

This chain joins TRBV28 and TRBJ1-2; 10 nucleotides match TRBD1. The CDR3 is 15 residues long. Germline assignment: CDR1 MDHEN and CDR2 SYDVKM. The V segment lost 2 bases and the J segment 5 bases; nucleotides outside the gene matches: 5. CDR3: CASSLQPGQGYGYTF. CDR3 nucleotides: TGTGCCAGCAGTTTACAGCCGGGACAGGGGTATGGCTACACCTTC.

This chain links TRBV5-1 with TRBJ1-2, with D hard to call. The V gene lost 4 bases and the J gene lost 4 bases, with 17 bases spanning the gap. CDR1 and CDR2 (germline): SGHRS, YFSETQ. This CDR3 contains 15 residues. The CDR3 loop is CASSPSDATGYGYTF. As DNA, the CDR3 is TGCGCCAGCAGCCCGAGTGATGCTACCGGCTATGGCTACACCTTC.

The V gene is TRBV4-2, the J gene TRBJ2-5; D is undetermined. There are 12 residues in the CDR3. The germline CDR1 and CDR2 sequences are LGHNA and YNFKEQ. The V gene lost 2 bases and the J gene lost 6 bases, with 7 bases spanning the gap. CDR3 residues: CASSQPEQTQYF. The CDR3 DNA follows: TGTGCCAGCAGCCAACCCGAGCAGACCCAGTACTTC.

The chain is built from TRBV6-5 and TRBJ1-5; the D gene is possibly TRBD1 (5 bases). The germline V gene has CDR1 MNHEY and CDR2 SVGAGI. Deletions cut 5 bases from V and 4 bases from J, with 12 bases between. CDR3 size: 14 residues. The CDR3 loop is CASSRGGGNQPQHF. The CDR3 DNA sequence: TGTGCCAGCAGTCGCGGGGGGGGGAATCAGCCCCAGCATTTT.

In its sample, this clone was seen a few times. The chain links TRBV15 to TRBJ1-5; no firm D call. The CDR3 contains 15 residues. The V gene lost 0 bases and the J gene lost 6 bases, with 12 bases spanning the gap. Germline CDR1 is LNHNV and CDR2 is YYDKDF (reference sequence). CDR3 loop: CATSRDPGEGQPQHF. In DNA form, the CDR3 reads TGTGCCACCAGCAGAGATCCAGGCGAAGGTCAGCCCCAGCATTTT.

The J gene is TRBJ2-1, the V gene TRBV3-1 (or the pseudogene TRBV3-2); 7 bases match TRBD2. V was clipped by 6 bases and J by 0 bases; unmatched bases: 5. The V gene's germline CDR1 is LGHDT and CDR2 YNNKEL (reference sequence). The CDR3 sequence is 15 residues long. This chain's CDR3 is CASSPSGNSYNEQFF. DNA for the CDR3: TGTGCCAGCAGTCCCAGCGGGAACTCCTACAATGAGCAGTTCTTC.

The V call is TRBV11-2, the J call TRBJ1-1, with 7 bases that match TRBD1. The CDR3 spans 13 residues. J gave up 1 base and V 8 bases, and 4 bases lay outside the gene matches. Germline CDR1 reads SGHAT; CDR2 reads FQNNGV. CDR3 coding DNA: TGTGCCAGCGGGACAGATTCGAACACTGAAGCTTTCTTT. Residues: CASGTDSNTEAFF.

This chain's CDR3 is CASSSPGHSNTGELFF. CDR3 DNA: TGTGCCAGCAGTTCGCCGGGACATTCGAACACCGGGGAGCTGTTTTTT. This chain links TRBV6-5 with TRBJ2-2; maybe TRBD1 (6 bases). Trimming took 4 bases from V and 0 from J, leaving 12 bases between them. Germline assignment: CDR1 MNHEY and CDR2 SVGAGI. The CDR3 has 16 amino acids.

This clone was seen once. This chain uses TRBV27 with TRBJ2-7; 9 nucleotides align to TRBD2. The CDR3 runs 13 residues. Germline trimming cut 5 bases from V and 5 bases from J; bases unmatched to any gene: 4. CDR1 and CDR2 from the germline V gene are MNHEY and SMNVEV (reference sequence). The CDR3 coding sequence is TGTGCCAGCAGTCGGCGGGAGGGAGACGAGCAGTACTTC. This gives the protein CASSRREGDEQYF.

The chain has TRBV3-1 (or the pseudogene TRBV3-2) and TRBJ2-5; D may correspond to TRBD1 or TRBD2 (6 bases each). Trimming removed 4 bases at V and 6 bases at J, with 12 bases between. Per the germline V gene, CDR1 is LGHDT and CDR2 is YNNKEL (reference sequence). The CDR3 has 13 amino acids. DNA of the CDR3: TGTGCCAGCAGCCTAATGGGGGGCAAGACCCAGTACTTC. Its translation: CASSLMGGKTQYF.

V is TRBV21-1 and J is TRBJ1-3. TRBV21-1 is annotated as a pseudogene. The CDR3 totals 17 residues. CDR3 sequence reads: CASSRRAGGGSGNTIYF. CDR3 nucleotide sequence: TGTGCCAGCAGCCGTCGAGCCGGGGGAGGTTCTGGAAACACCATATATTTT.

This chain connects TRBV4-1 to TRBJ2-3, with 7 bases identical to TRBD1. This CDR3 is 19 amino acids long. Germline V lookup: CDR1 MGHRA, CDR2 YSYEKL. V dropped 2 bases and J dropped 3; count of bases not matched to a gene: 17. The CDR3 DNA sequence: TGCGCCAGCAGCCAAACAAACCAGAGGGGGCTAGAAGAAACAGATACGCAGTATTTT. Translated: CASSQTNQRGLEETDTQYF.

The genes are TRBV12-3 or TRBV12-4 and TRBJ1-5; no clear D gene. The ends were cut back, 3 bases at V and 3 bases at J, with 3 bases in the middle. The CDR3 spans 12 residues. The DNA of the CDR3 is TGTGCCAGCAGTTTGGTCAATCAGCCCCAGCATTTT. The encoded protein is CASSLVNQPQHF.

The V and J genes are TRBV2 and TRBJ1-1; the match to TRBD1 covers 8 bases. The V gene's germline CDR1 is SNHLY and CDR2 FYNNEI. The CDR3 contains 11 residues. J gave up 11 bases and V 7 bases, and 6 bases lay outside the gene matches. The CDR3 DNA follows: TGTGCCAGCAATGTACAGGGGGTGGCTTTCTTT. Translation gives CASNVQGVAFF.